One sample yielded the 21 T cell receptor beta chains listed below, sequenced in a study of blood T cell repertoires in COVID-19. Profiling relied on immunoSEQ multiplex PCR, and the TCRdb table lists in-frame clones only, not all of them. The data contain about 370,000 clones, roughly nine tenths of them seen just once; the ten biggest clones take up around 1%. What was sequenced was PBMCs or T cells enriched from blood (not recorded which). The receptor source for this set is a man between 18 and 35 years old who had recovered from COVID-19.

The chain uses TRBV5-1 and TRBJ2-7, with a weak D call TRBD1 (5 bases). The CDR3 is made up of 12 amino acids. V lost 4 bases, J lost 6 bases, and 11 bases lay in between. Germline CDR1 and CDR2: SGHRS and YFSETQ. In nucleotides, the CDR3 is TGCGCCAGCAGCGAAGGGGCCCGCGAGCAGTACTTC. Amino acid sequence: CASSEGAREQYF. Drawing the rest from reference TRBV5-1 and TRBJ2-7, the complete variable domain is KAGVTQTPRYLIKTRGQQVTLSCSPISGHRSVSWYQQTPGQGLQFLFEYFSETQRNKGNFPGRFSGRQFSNSRSEMNVSTLELGDSALYLCASSEGAREQYFGPGTRLTVT.

In this sample, this clone turned up a few times. The gene calls are TRBV27 and TRBJ2-7; 12 positions match TRBD2. CDR3 length: 20 amino acids. In germline, CDR1 is MNHEY, CDR2 SMNVEV (reference sequence). Trimming at V came to 5 bases and at J to 0 bases, leaving 17 bases not matched to a gene. CDR3 residues: CASSLFLPGLAGFSSYEQYF. CDR3 nucleotides: TGTGCCAGCAGTCTGTTCCTTCCGGGACTAGCGGGTTTCAGCTCCTACGAGCAGTACTTC.

The rearrangement joins TRBV15 to TRBJ2-7, with 7 positions matching TRBD1. The CDR3 is 13 residues long. Germline V lookup: CDR1 LNHNV, CDR2 YYDKDF (reference sequence). Germline trimming cut 4 bases from V and 2 bases from J; bases unmatched to any gene: 2. The CDR3 protein is CATSTGQAYEQYF. For the CDR3, the DNA is TGTGCCACCAGCACTGGACAGGCCTACGAGCAGTACTTC.

Only one count was recorded for this clone. The chain employs TRBV3-1 (or the pseudogene TRBV3-2) and TRBJ2-5; 9 bases fit TRBD1. Germline CDR1 LGHDT, CDR2 YNNKEL (reference sequence). Trimming at V came to 5 bases and at J to 5 bases, leaving 12 bases not matched to a gene. This CDR3 comprises 16 residues. The CDR3 bases are TGTGCCAGCAGCTACTCCCGGGACAGGGCCTTCGAGACCCAGTACTTC. Translating it yields CASSYSRDRAFETQYF.

The chain has TRBV7-2 and TRBJ1-2; TRBD1 aligns across 7 bases. The germline CDR1 and CDR2 sequences are SGHTA and FQGNSA. This CDR3 is built from 17 residues. J lost 7 bases, V lost 4 bases, and 18 bases had no gene match. CDR3 sequence (DNA): TGTGCCAGCAGCTCCACGGGACAGAGATTCCCCTATGGTGGCTACACCTTC. Residues: CASSSTGQRFPYGGYTF.

The gene calls are TRBV27 and TRBJ1-5; perhaps TRBD1 as D (5 bases). V was clipped by 4 bases and J by 5 bases, with 18 bases between them. Germline V lookup: CDR1 MNHEY, CDR2 SMNVEV (reference sequence). CDR3 length: 16 amino acids. The CDR3 is CASSSGTGRRDQPQHF. In DNA, the CDR3 is TGTGCCAGCAGTTCAGGAACAGGCAGAAGGGATCAGCCCCAGCATTTT.

CDR3 residues: CASSFTGYTGELFF. The CDR3 DNA sequence: TGTGCCAGCAGCTTTACAGGGTACACCGGGGAGCTGTTTTTT. The gene calls are TRBV7-2 and TRBJ2-2, with D maybe TRBD1 (6 bases). Germline V gives CDR1 SGHTA, CDR2 FQGNSA. V shed 3 bases and J shed 3 bases, with 8 bases lying between them. The CDR3 is 14 residues long.

The genes are TRBV7-8 and TRBJ1-5; the match to TRBD1 covers 9 bases. CDR3 size: 16 residues. Germline values: CDR1 SGHVS, CDR2 FQNEAQ. After removal of 5 bases from V and 6 bases from J, the junction contained 11 bases not matched to a gene. DNA of the CDR3: TGTGCCAGCAGCCCATTAACAGGGGGCGCGAGTCAGCCCCAGCATTTT. Translation gives CASSPLTGGASQPQHF.

V is TRBV21-1 and J is TRBJ2-1; TRBD2, the table's D call, was not compared with the DNA. TRBV21-1 is a recognized pseudogene. The CDR3 runs to 16 residues. The CDR3 DNA reads TGTGCCAGCAGCAACAGACTAGCGGGGGGGCATTGTGAGCAGTTCTTC. Translation: CASSNRLAGGHCEQFF.

J is TRBJ2-1 and V is TRBV27, with 9 positions matching TRBD1. The CDR3 contains 14 residues. The V and J ends lost 9 bases and 2 bases, in that order; junction bases with no gene match: 5. From germline, CDR1 is MNHEY and CDR2 SMNVEV (reference sequence). The CDR3 reads CARSRDRAYNEQFF. The CDR3 DNA is TGTGCCAGATCCCGGGACAGGGCCTACAATGAGCAGTTCTTC.

The rearrangement links TRBV28 to TRBJ2-1; D not certain. The V gene lost 3 bases and the J gene lost 8 bases, with 5 bases spanning the gap. There are 11 residues in the CDR3. The germline CDR1 and CDR2 sequences are MDHEN and SYDVKM. The DNA of the CDR3 is TGTGCCAGCAGTTTTCGTGATGAGCAGTTCTTC. Amino acid sequence: CASSFRDEQFF.

The genes are TRBV2 and TRBJ1-5; D is unclear. Germline CDR1 and CDR2: SNHLY and FYNNEI. V lost 6 bases and J lost 1, with 10 bases in between. The CDR3 spans 14 residues. The CDR3 spells CASRGYGSNQPQHF. Written as DNA, the CDR3 is TGTGCCAGCAGGGGTTACGGGAGCAATCAGCCCCAGCATTTT.

This chain uses TRBV7-3 with TRBJ1-1; unclear D gene. Germline-derived CDR1 and CDR2 are SGHTA and FQGTGA. The V end lost 2 bases, the J end lost 2 bases, and 6 bases lay between the germline ends. The CDR3 totals 13 residues. For the CDR3, the DNA is TGTGCCAGCAGCTTATTAGTTAACACTGAAGCTTTCTTT. Translated: CASSLLVNTEAFF. The full variable domain, rest sourced from reference TRBV7-3 and TRBJ1-1, is GAGVSQTPSNKVTEKGKYVELRCDPISGHTALYWYRQSLGQGPEFLIYFQGTGAADDSGLPNDRFFAVRPEGSVSTLKIQRTERGDSAVYLCASSLLVNTEAFFGQGTRLTVV.

The CDR3 region is CASSQVGTDTQYF. DNA of the CDR3: TGTGCCAGCAGCCAAGTCGGCACAGATACGCAGTATTTT. The J gene is TRBJ2-3, the V gene TRBV14; no firm D call. CDR1 and CDR2 (germline): SGHDN, FVKESK. This CDR3 spans 13 amino acids. Trimming removed 1 base from V and 1 base from J, with 3 bases in between.

This clone was picked up one time. This sequence joins TRBV2 and TRBJ2-7; 12 bases agree with TRBD2. Per germline, CDR1 SNHLY and CDR2 FYNNEI. Trimming took 7 bases from V and 5 from J; bases not matched to a gene: 9. The CDR3 consists of 15 residues. As DNA, the CDR3 is TGTGCCAGCACCCCGACTAGCGGGGGAATAAACGAGCAGTACTTC. It codes for CASTPTSGGINEQYF.

The J gene is TRBJ1-4, the V gene TRBV18; 8 nucleotides agree with TRBD1. The germline gives CDR1 KGHSH, CDR2 LQKENI. The junction had 7 bases not matched to a gene; V was cut back by 2 bases and J by 5 bases. The CDR3 totals 16 residues. The CDR3 DNA is TGTGCCAGCTCACCAACAGACACAGGGGGGAATGAAAAACTGTTTTTT. Protein sequence: CASSPTDTGGNEKLFF.

The chain combines TRBV5-4 with TRBJ1-2, with TRBD1 matching 7 bases. V trimming: 0 bases; J trimming: 2 bases; junction bases outside the gene matches: 10. CDR1 and CDR2 from the germline V gene are SGHNT and YYREEE (reference sequence). The CDR3 runs 17 residues. The CDR3 protein is CASSLGQGQATNYGYTF. CDR3 bases: TGTGCCAGCAGCTTGGGACAGGGTCAGGCAACGAACTATGGCTACACCTTC.

This clone was recorded only once. CDR3 bases: TGTGCCAGCAGCCTTAGCATAGTAGATACGCAGTATTTT. It translates to CASSLSIVDTQYF. The chain joins TRBV3-1 (or the pseudogene TRBV3-2) to TRBJ2-3; D uncertain. Germline assignment: CDR1 LGHDT and CDR2 YNNKEL (reference sequence). There are 13 residues in the CDR3. Trimming shortened V by 4 bases and J by 5 bases, and 10 bases separated the two germline ends.

V is TRBV25-1 and J is TRBJ1-1, with 7 bases lining up with TRBD1. This CDR3 spans 16 amino acids. In germline, CDR1 is MGHDK, CDR2 SYGVNS. V lost 5 bases to trimming and J lost 4 bases; unmatched junction nucleotides: 13. The CDR3 sequence is CASSKGYDRVGTEAFF. In nucleotides, the CDR3 is TGTGCCAGCAGTAAAGGGTACGACAGGGTGGGCACTGAAGCTTTCTTT.

V gene TRBV20-1 combines with J gene TRBJ2-7, with 9 bases that match TRBD2. Germline V gives CDR1 DFQATT, CDR2 SNEGSKA (reference sequence). The CDR3 covers 14 residues. Unmatched junction bases numbered 5, after V lost 3 bases and J lost 2 bases. The CDR3 reads CSASPSGTAYEQYF. The DNA for the CDR3 is TGCAGTGCTAGTCCTAGCGGGACAGCCTACGAGCAGTACTTC.

The chain combines TRBV2 with TRBJ1-1; D gene ambiguous. Germline values: CDR1 SNHLY, CDR2 FYNNEI. The CDR3 has 12 residues. V was trimmed by 2 bases and J by 8 bases, leaving 9 bases between them. Here the CDR3 DNA reads TGTGCCAGCAGTGAACGAAGGAGGGAAGCTTTCTTT. Translation gives CASSERRREAFF.